The next 23 T cell receptor beta chains were all read from a single sample in a study of blood T cells in healthy people across ages. Combining a sample-barcoded 5' primer with a J-beta primer mix, a second PCR ran for 7 to 11 cycles. TCRdb ran MiXCR on the 5' RACE reads and lists one entry per CDR3 protein. The data contain 550,000 to 600,000 distinct CDR3 sequences, 25% to 30% of them singletons. Sequencing used blood. All receptors derive from an older woman in good health.

This clonotype was seen more than once but under ten times. The chain couples TRBV5-1 to TRBJ2-3; D is ambiguous. The CDR3 extends over 12 amino acids. The V end was cut by 4 bases, the J end by 9 bases, with 12 bases between. Germline CDR1 and CDR2: SGHRS and YFSETQ. CDR3 in DNA: TGCGCCAGCAGCGACGCTCTGGAGACGCAGTATTTT. It codes for CASSDALETQYF.

The chain combines TRBV20-1 with TRBJ2-5, with a possible D match to TRBD1 (6 bases). Trimming took off 6 bases at V and 3 bases at J, with 17 bases between the two ends. CDR3 length equals 14 residues. Looked up from germline, CDR1 is DFQATT and CDR2 is SNEGSKA (reference sequence). CDR3 region: CSARSGTRKETQYF. In DNA, the CDR3 is TGCAGTGCGCGCTCCGGGACACGAAAAGAGACCCAGTACTTC.

The rearrangement links TRBV5-1 to TRBJ2-3; 9 bases are shared with TRBD2. V shed 4 bases and J 6 bases; nucleotides not matched to a gene: 9. Germline-derived CDR1 and CDR2 are SGHRS and YFSETQ. The CDR3 is 15 residues long. This CDR3 reads CASSISGGRGDTQYF. The DNA of the CDR3 is TGCGCCAGCAGCATTAGCGGGGGCAGAGGGGATACGCAGTATTTT.

This clonotype showed up just once. The rearrangement links TRBV13 to TRBJ2-5; D is possibly TRBD1 or TRBD2 (5 bases each). CDR3 size: 13 residues. Germline V gene data show CDR1 as PRHDT and CDR2 as FYEKMQ (reference sequence). Trimming took 5 bases from V and 7 from J, leaving 14 bases between them. In DNA, the CDR3 is TGTGCCAGCAGCCCTAGACAGAGGGGGACCCAGTACTTC. It translates to CASSPRQRGTQYF.

About this clonotype: A read error may account for a junction end that differs from germline. The chain has TRBV12-3 or TRBV12-4 and TRBJ2-3; unclear D gene. The CDR3 sequence is 13 residues long. The CDR3, as DNA: TGTGCCAGCAGTCTACATCGCACAGATACGCAGTGTTTT. Its protein is CASSLHRTDTQCF.

This clonotype has just a few counts. V usage is TRBV5-1 and J usage is TRBJ1-1; D unclear. CDR1 is SGHRS and CDR2 is YFSETQ in the germline V gene. There are 14 residues in the CDR3. V was clipped by 0 bases and J by 1 base, with 7 bases between them. CDR3 residues: CASSLGVENTEAFF. The DNA of the CDR3 is TGCGCCAGCAGCTTGGGGGTCGAGAACACTGAAGCTTTCTTT.

This chain joins TRBV5-1 and TRBJ1-2; D gene ambiguous. CDR1 is SGHRS, CDR2 YFSETQ, per germline. Trimming took off 4 bases at V and 1 base at J, with 14 bases between the two ends. The CDR3 extends over 15 amino acids. In nucleotides, the CDR3 is TGCGCCAGCAGCGTTAGTGGGAAGTTTAACTATGGCTACACCTTC. Amino acid sequence: CASSVSGKFNYGYTF.

This clonotype was detected only a few times. The rearrangement links TRBV4-2 to TRBJ2-1, with unresolved D. CDR1 is LGHNA and CDR2 is YNFKEQ in the germline V gene. Trimming left V 0 bases short and J 2 bases short, with 11 bases between. This CDR3 comprises 16 residues. The CDR3 nucleotides are TGTGCCAGCAGCCAAGAGATCCAGCAAGCCTACAATGAGCAGTTCTTC. Its protein is CASSQEIQQAYNEQFF.

This clonotype occurred a few times. This sequence joins TRBV19 and TRBJ2-1, with 9 positions matching TRBD1. V trimming: 7 bases; J trimming: 7 bases; junction bases outside the gene matches: 8. The germline V gene encodes CDR1 LNHDA and CDR2 SQIVND (reference sequence). The CDR3 has 14 amino acids. The CDR3 DNA is TGTGCCAGTAACCCGGGACAGGGTAGGAATGAGCAGTTCTTC. Protein sequence: CASNPGQGRNEQFF.

The chain links TRBV5-4 to TRBJ2-5; 12 bases agree with TRBD2. The CDR3 runs 16 residues. The V and J ends lost 4 bases and 4 bases, in that order; junction bases with no gene match: 8. Germline-derived CDR1 and CDR2 are SGHNT and YYREEE (reference sequence). CDR3 nucleotides: TGTGCCAGCAGCAAGACTAGCGGGGGCAGAGGAGAGACCCAGTACTTC. It encodes CASSKTSGGRGETQYF.

This sequence joins TRBV20-1 and TRBJ1-5, with TRBD1 identical over 7 bases. The CDR3 is made up of 15 amino acids. CDR1 and CDR2 (germline): DFQATT, SNEGSKA (reference sequence). The V and J ends lost 2 bases and 4 bases, in that order; junction bases with no gene match: 8. The CDR3 sequence is CSARIRGRDNQPQHF. The DNA for the CDR3 is TGCAGTGCTAGAATTAGGGGGCGGGATAATCAGCCCCAGCATTTT.

This chain connects TRBV7-9 to TRBJ1-4; D unresolved. V shed 8 bases and J shed 2 bases, with 18 bases lying between them. Germline values: CDR1 SEHNR, CDR2 FQNEAQ (reference sequence). CDR3 length: 16 residues. The CDR3 sequence is CASAAITRETNEKLFF. CDR3 nucleotides: TGTGCCAGCGCAGCTATTACGAGGGAGACTAATGAAAAACTGTTTTTT. The full variable domain, in which reference TRBV7-9 and TRBJ1-4 provide the parts outside the CDR3, is DTGVSQNPRHKITKRGQNVTFRCDPISEHNRLYWYRQTLGQGPEFLTYFQNEAQLEKSRLLSDRFSAERPKGSFSTLEIQRTEQGDSAMYLCASAAITRETNEKLFFGSGTQLSVL.

A few counts support this clonotype. The rearrangement uses TRBV5-1 and TRBJ2-7; D possibly corresponds to TRBD2 (5 bases). Germline V gene lookup returns CDR1 SGHRS and CDR2 YFSETQ. V lost 1 base, J lost 1 base, and 12 bases lay in between. This CDR3 comprises 15 residues. CDR3 DNA: TGCGCCAGCAGCTTGCCGGGAATTAGTTCCTACGAGCAGTACTTC. Encoded protein: CASSLPGISSYEQYF.

This clonotype was seen a few times. This chain connects TRBV12-3 or TRBV12-4 to TRBJ1-2; D perhaps matches TRBD1 (6 bases). Trimming left V 5 bases short and J 6 bases short, with 16 bases between. This CDR3 spans 14 amino acids. The CDR3 sequence: CASSPLQGGDGYTF. The CDR3 DNA reads as TGTGCCAGCAGTCCACTACAGGGAGGTGATGGCTACACCTTC.

A single count supports this clonotype. The rearrangement uses TRBV7-2 and TRBJ2-3; D ambiguous. The germline V gene has CDR1 SGHTA and CDR2 FQGNSA. Trimming removed 3 bases at V and 1 base at J, with 8 bases between. The CDR3 is made up of 14 amino acids. The CDR3 nucleotides read TGTGCCAGCAGCTTCGCCGGAGGCACAGATACGCAGTATTTT. Amino acid sequence: CASSFAGGTDTQYF.

Here the CDR3 reads CASTGQGASGYTF. Written as DNA, the CDR3 is TGTGCCAGCACAGGACAGGGGGCTTCTGGCTACACCTTC. J is TRBJ1-2 and V is TRBV6-2 or TRBV6-3, with TRBD1 matching 11 bases. Unmatched junction bases numbered 5, after V lost 7 bases and J lost 7 bases. Germline V CDR1 and CDR2: MNHEY, SVGEGT. The CDR3 length is 13 residues.

This clonotype came up a few times. The chain uses TRBV9 and TRBJ2-7; TRBD1 matches at 8 bases. V was pared by 1 base and J by 6 bases, with 9 bases of the junction left unmatched. CDR3 length: 15 amino acids. Germline CDR1 reads SGDLS; CDR2 reads YYNGEE. The CDR3 loop is CASSVSPGGSGEQYF. The CDR3 DNA sequence: TGTGCCAGCAGCGTAAGCCCAGGGGGCTCCGGCGAGCAGTACTTC. The full variable domain, completed using reference TRBV9 and TRBJ2-7, is DSGVTQTPKHLITATGQRVTLRCSPRSGDLSVYWYQQSLDQGLQFLIQYYNGEERAKGNILERFSAQQFPDLHSELNLSSLELGDSALYFCASSVSPGGSGEQYFGPGTRLTVT.

A word on this clonotype: Sequence at one end of the junction differs from germline and may be a read error. The chain is built from TRBV7-9 and TRBJ2-3; 13 bases map to TRBD2. The CDR3 consists of 17 residues. Germline V gene data show CDR1 as SEHNR and CDR2 as FQNEAQ (reference sequence). This CDR3 is CASAVGGLAGSRETQYF. CDR3 bases: TGTGCCAGCGCCGTAGGGGGACTAGCGGGGTCCCGAGAGACCCAGTACTTT.

On this clonotype: At one boundary the junction diverges from the germline segment, which might be a read error. The chain employs TRBV19 and TRBJ1-3, with 10 nucleotides matching TRBD1. There are 13 residues in the CDR3. Germline lookup yields CDR1 LNHDA and CDR2 SQIVND (reference sequence). The chain's CDR3 is CATGTGAGNTIHF. The CDR3, as DNA: TGTGCTACCGGGACAGGGGCTGGAAACACCATACATTTT.

This chain links TRBV18 with TRBJ2-5; TRBD2 aligns across 11 bases. Germline V gene sequence: CDR1 KGHSH, CDR2 LQKENI. After removal of 2 bases from V and 1 base from J, the junction contained 6 bases not matched to a gene. This CDR3 comprises 17 residues. The CDR3 DNA reads TGTGCCAGCTCACCATCAACTACTAGCGGGGGCCAAGAGACCCAGTACTTC. This codes for CASSPSTTSGGQETQYF.

This clonotype was found many times. Its ends do not fully match the called genes, so a read error is possible. J is TRBJ1-1 and V is TRBV7-2; D unclear. CDR3 size: 14 residues. Looked up from germline, CDR1 is SGHTA and CDR2 is FQGNSA. CDR3 residues: CASSLGPGNTEAFF. CDR3 nucleotides: TGTGCTAGCAGCTTAGGGCCAGGGAACACTGAAGCTTTCTTT.

The sample holds a few counts of this clonotype. The chain joins TRBV12-3 or TRBV12-4 to TRBJ1-2; D is uncertain. The V gene lost 3 bases and the J gene lost 4 bases, with 12 bases spanning the gap. CDR3 length: 14 amino acids. In DNA, the CDR3 is TGTGCCAGCAGTTTGGGGATCCCACTCTATGGCTACACCTTC. Translating gives CASSLGIPLYGYTF.

This clonotype was counted a few times. This chain joins TRBV12-3 or TRBV12-4 and TRBJ2-5; 12 nucleotides line up with TRBD2. The junction had 7 bases not matched to a gene; V was cut back by 1 base and J by 4 bases. The CDR3 has 17 residues. CDR3 region: CASSLGTSGTILETQYF. The CDR3 DNA sequence: TGTGCCAGCAGTTTAGGGACTAGCGGGACAATTCTAGAGACCCAGTACTTC.